This T cell receptor (beta chain) appears in the sequencing data of a study of blood T cell repertoires in COVID-19 (dated by TCRdb to 2018 to 2020). Describing the broader study: Collaborator samples came from the United States, Italy and Spain and covered acute and convalescent phases of COVID-19. The material from the prospective study consisted of cDNA or gDNA derived from T cells, B-cell-depleted T cells, or PBMCs. Deeply sampled blood TCRbeta repertoires from subjects exposed to, actively infected with, or recovered from COVID-19 were included in the dataset. The repertoires were released in a freely available public database meant as a resource for research on the immune response to SARS-CoV-2. The samples were drawn from the first 160 participants of the ongoing ImmuneRACE study and from some 1,300 subjects provided by 6 global collaborators. The sample metadata nearly always contained a de-identified subject ID, COVID-19 status, age in years and sex. Where available, HLA class I and class II types were obtained from metadata supplied by the sample provider rather than from assay-based typing. Results the study describes overall, beyond this receptor: Clinical and demographic metadata were provided uncurated, with the amount varying by source and participant.

Participants in the prospective study were aged roughly 18 to 100 years, lived in approximately 26 United States geographic areas, and enrolled through a virtual design. In the prospective study, participants were assigned to cohorts based on the clinical history participants reported in a screening survey and a study questionnaire. ImmuneRACE Cohort 3 recovered participants were defined by two consecutive negative NP/OP PCR tests, healthcare professional clearance, or symptom resolution. In the prospective study, mobile phlebotomists collected whole blood, serum and a nasopharyngeal or oropharyngeal swab from each participant. Participants in the prospective study had the option to provide additional blood draws and questionnaires over a 2-month period. Prospective study blood samples were shipped either frozen or at room temperature before DNA extraction. Unmatched junction bases come to 18, with V trimmed by 4 bases and J by 8 bases. The germline V gene provides CDR1 SGHRS and CDR2 YFSETQ. The CDR3 goes from the cysteine to the phenylalanine over 17 residues. Only the CDR3 DNA stays, 51 bases, in frame from base 1.

Of note for this clone: It lacks a known antigen. Base qualities are not provided; no much larger clone lies one nucleotide away.

TCRbeta CDR3 regions were amplified from genomic DNA using the immunoSEQ Assay, a bias-controlled multiplex PCR. On the study's bioinformatics: The number of nucleated cells in each sample was estimated by amplification of reference gene primers within the assay. To quantify the absolute abundance of each unique TCRbeta CDR3 rearrangement, sequence reads were collapsed and filtered. For each sample, productive Simpson clonality was calculated as the square root of Simpson's diversity index across productive rearrangements. In its TCRdb copy, this immuneACCESS table keeps in-frame sequences only and misses some clones. Where compared with another copy, unresolved V genes explain less than half of these, and the others have no known cause. V and J calls and clone size come straight from that table; D and trimming were deduced from the DNA. The table for this sample lists 280,000 or so clones; about 85% of them were counted only once. In total, the top ten clones hold about 2.5% of the sample.

The sequencing input was PBMCs or T cells enriched from blood (not recorded which). The chain links TRBV5-1 with TRBJ2-1; 7 bases in the middle match TRBD1. This clonotype was sampled from a woman in her fifties or sixties who had recovered from COVID-19. The nucleotide sequence reads TGCGCCAGCAGCCCAGTGTTCCAGGGGGTAGGGAATCATGAGCAGTTCTTC. Translated, it reads CASSPVFQGVGNHEQFF.